This TCR beta chain was found in a study of T cell changes during pregnancy in multiple sclerosis. Assay used: immunoSEQ multiplex PCR; TCRdb lists only in-frame clones, some missing. There are roughly 75,000 clones in the sample; about 93% occur only once, and around 2.6% lies in the top ten. The sequencing used peripheral blood, collected after pregnancy. The receptor was isolated from a female donor in good health, enrolled as a control in a pregnancy study.

CDR3 nucleotide sequence: TGTGCCAGCAGTTACGCGGGGTCGACAATCGCCGGGGAGCTGTTTTTT. Residues: CASSYAGSTIAGELFF. The chain carries TRBV6-5 and TRBJ2-2; weak D call: TRBD2 (6 bases). The germline V gene encodes CDR1 MNHEY and CDR2 SVGAGI. Trimming pared 2 bases from V and 6 bases from J, leaving 16 bases between. CDR3 length: 16 amino acids.